Presented here are 12 T cell receptor beta chains from one specimen sequenced in a study of spatial heterogeneity in lung cancer (dated by TCRdb to between 2018 and 2020). The intended sense of this specimen's time point label: sample taken at primary tumor resection. TCR sequencing used whole RNA extracted from tumor and nontumor lung tissue, or from cryopreserved PBMC samples, without cell sorting. The method was 5' RACE. This sample was sequenced with a NextSeq 500. TCRdb applied fastp at Q25 and MiXCR to the public reads, then kept only in-frame beta chains. When rows share a CDR3 protein, they turn into one entry using the most common DNA and genes. This sample gives tens of thousands of distinct CDR3 sequences in total; about an eighth of them show up just once. Of the sample, approximately 7.2% falls within the top ten clones. The sample consisted of PBMCs, taken at surgery. All receptors derive from a male donor with early-stage non-small cell lung cancer.

This clonotype occurred a few times. The CDR3 protein is CASRREPLYEQYF. The DNA for the CDR3 is TGCGCCAGCCGCCGGGAGCCCCTCTACGAGCAGTACTTC. The chain has TRBV5-1 and TRBJ2-7; the D gene is possibly TRBD2 (6 bases). This CDR3 is built from 13 residues. V was cut by 7 bases and J by 3 bases, with 14 bases left in between. Germline CDR1 reads SGHRS; CDR2 reads YFSETQ.

Regarding this clonotype: A read error is possible here, since a much larger clone lies one base away. No conserved phenylalanine or tryptophan ends this CDR3, so it is likely a read error. J is TRBJ2-4 and V is TRBV5-6; either TRBD1 or TRBD2 may fit D (5 bases each). The CDR3 extends over 11 amino acids. The germline CDR1 and CDR2 sequences are SGHDT and YYEEEE. Trimming stripped 1 base from V and 11 bases from J, with 7 bases between. Here the CDR3 DNA reads TGTGCCAGCAGCTTGCAGGGACTTCAGTACATC. As protein: CASSLQGLQYI.

This clonotype turned up a few times. The J gene is TRBJ1-1, the V gene TRBV29-1, with D hard to call. The V and J ends lost 8 bases and 7 bases respectively, with 14 bases between them. CDR3 size: 11 residues. In germline, CDR1 is SQVTM, CDR2 ANQGSEA. The CDR3 region has the DNA TGCAGCACCGAAGAGCGGTTTGAAGCTTTCTTT. Translated: CSTEERFEAFF.

This clonotype was detected many times. The gene calls are TRBV29-1 and TRBJ1-3; D gene uncertain. CDR3 size: 14 residues. Per the germline V gene, CDR1 is SQVTM and CDR2 is ANQGSEA. Trimming stripped 6 bases from V and 1 base from J, with 13 bases between. This chain's CDR3 is CSVRTVFSGNTIYF. The CDR3 DNA is TGCAGCGTCCGGACGGTTTTTTCTGGAAACACCATATATTTT.

This clonotype was detected only once. The conserved final phenylalanine or tryptophan is absent from the CDR3, which likely points to a read error. The chain combines TRBV6-6 with TRBJ1-3; D is unresolved. CDR1 MNHNY and CDR2 SVGAGI come from the germline V gene (reference sequence). V gave up 2 bases and J gave up 0 bases, with 11 bases separating them. The CDR3 sequence is 16 residues long. The CDR3 here is CASSYTQSHSGNTIYY. In nucleotides, the CDR3 is TGTGCCAGCAGTTACACTCAGTCCCACTCTGGAAACACCATATATTAT.

This sequence joins TRBV7-2 and TRBJ1-6; D uncertain. The CDR3 is made up of 12 amino acids. Looked up from germline, CDR1 is SGHTA and CDR2 is FQGNSA. The V gene lost 3 bases and the J gene lost 6 bases, with 3 bases spanning the gap. Here the CDR3 reads CASSFGNSPLHF. DNA for the CDR3: TGTGCCAGCAGCTTCGGTAATTCACCCCTCCACTTT.

This clonotype occurred a few times. The chain couples TRBV2 to TRBJ1-2; D remains ambiguous. V was clipped by 1 base and J by 4 bases, with 13 bases between them. Germline V gives CDR1 SNHLY, CDR2 FYNNEI. The length of the CDR3 is 15 residues. CDR3 nucleotide sequence: TGTGCCAGCAGTGAAGTCCCCGGCCCACTCTATGGCTACACCTTC. This translates into CASSEVPGPLYGYTF.

This rearrangement joins TRBV7-2 to TRBJ2-2, with 7 bases that match TRBD1. V shed 5 bases, J shed 6 bases, and the junction held 9 bases outside the gene matches. The CDR3 is made up of 15 amino acids. CDR1 is SGHTA and CDR2 is FQGNSA in the germline V gene. For the CDR3, the DNA is TGTGCCAGCAGCACCCGACAGGGAATCGCCGGGGAGCTGTTTTTT. Its translation: CASSTRQGIAGELFF. The full variable domain, rest sourced from reference TRBV7-2 and TRBJ2-2, is GAGVSQSPSNKVTEKGKDVELRCDPISGHTALYWYRQSLGQGLEFLIYFQGNSAPDKSGLPSDRFSAERTGGSVSTLTIQRTQQEDSAVYLCASSTRQGIAGELFFGEGSRLTVL.

The chain uses TRBV19 and TRBJ1-4, with no clear D. This CDR3 has 12 amino acids. V gave up 8 bases and J gave up 3 bases, with 7 bases separating them. Per the germline V gene, CDR1 is LNHDA and CDR2 is SQIVND (reference sequence). The CDR3 DNA sequence: TGTGCCAGTTGCCGTCCTAATGAAAAACTGTTTTTT. Residues: CASCRPNEKLFF.

The chain employs TRBV29-1 and TRBJ2-1, with 8 bases identical to TRBD2. Germline values: CDR1 SQVTM, CDR2 ANQGSEA. J was trimmed by 6 bases and V by 6 bases; bases with no gene match: 7. The CDR3 totals 13 residues. CDR3 sequence: CSVVAGGTNEQFF. The DNA for the CDR3 is TGCAGCGTGGTCGCGGGAGGTACCAATGAGCAGTTCTTC.

This clonotype was detected a few times. J is TRBJ1-1 and V is TRBV3-1, with D possibly matching TRBD1 (6 bases). Per germline, CDR1 LGHDT and CDR2 YNNKEL (reference sequence). CDR3 size: 12 residues. Trimming pared 1 base from V and 11 bases from J, leaving 11 bases between. CDR3 coding DNA: TGTGCCAGCAGCCAAGTAGGGGGGCACGCTTTCTTT. Residues: CASSQVGGHAFF.

This clonotype showed up just a few times. The genes are TRBV30 and TRBJ1-6; D is uncertain. V was pared by 6 bases and J by 5 bases, with 11 bases between. The CDR3 contains 13 residues. Germline CDR1 GTSNPN, CDR2 SVGIG (reference sequence). CDR3 loop: CACTWINNSPLHF. The DNA for the CDR3 is TGTGCCTGCACCTGGATCAATAATTCACCCCTCCACTTT. Complete variable domain (other parts from reference TRBV30 and TRBJ1-6): SQTIHQWPATLVQPVGSPLSLECTVEGTSNPNLYWYRQAAGRGLQLLFYSVGIGQISSEVPQNLSASRPQDRQFILSSKKLLLSDSGFYLCACTWINNSPLHFGNGTRLTVT.